This is a list of T cell receptor beta chains from one sample in a study of blood T cell repertoires in COVID-19. Measured with immunoSEQ multiplex PCR; TCRdb has only the in-frame clones, and not every one. Among 140,000 to 150,000 clones listed, 88% were seen once. The sequenced material came from peripheral blood. The origin of the receptors is a human donor with COVID-19, enrolled during active disease. The donor label of this sample is uncertain. The CDR3 runs from the conserved cysteine through the conserved F or W. Each record gives: clone size, J gene, V gene, D gene, CDR3 protein, CDR3 DNA. The D gene is left open where the match is weak. The size field is filled for only some rows; it gives once, few, many or a size class.

size: -
J: TRBJ2-5
V: TRBV2
D: TRBD2
CDR3: CASGLAGASETQYF
DNA: TGTGCCAGCGGACTAGCGGGGGCTTCGGAGACCCAGTACTTC

size: -
J: TRBJ2-2
V: TRBV2
D: TRBD2
CDR3: CASSEGLAGGFNTGELFF
DNA: TGTGCCAGCAGTGAGGGACTAGCGGGAGGTTTTAACACCGGGGAGCTGTTTTTT

size: -
J: TRBJ1-5
V: TRBV18
D: TRBD1
CDR3: CASSPGQGHNQPQHF
DNA: TGTGCCAGCTCACCTGGACAGGGCCACAATCAGCCCCAGCATTTT

size: -
J: TRBJ1-2
V: TRBV3-1/TRBV3-2
D: TRBD1
CDR3: CASSQDRETGVGYTF
DNA: TGTGCCAGCAGCCAAGATCGCGAGACAGGGGTAGGCTACACCTTC

size: -
J: TRBJ2-3
V: TRBV4-1
D: TRBD1
CDR3: CASSQGRLGGSGTDTQYF
DNA: TGCGCCAGCAGCCAAGGGAGGTTAGGGGGCTCAGGGACAGATACGCAGTATTTT

size: once
J: TRBJ1-1
V: TRBV5-8
D: -
CDR3: CASSLGSVNTEAFF
DNA: TGTGCCAGCAGCTTGGGGAGTGTGAACACTGAAGCTTTCTTT

size: -
J: TRBJ1-3
V: TRBV5-1
D: -
CDR3: CASSEGTENTIYF
DNA: TGCGCCAGCAGTGAGGGTACAGAAAACACCATATATTTT

size: once
J: TRBJ1-4
V: TRBV5-1
D: TRBD1
CDR3: CASSLGQGTNEKLFF
DNA: TGCGCCAGCAGCTTAGGACAGGGGACTAATGAAAAACTGTTTTTT

size: -
J: TRBJ2-7
V: TRBV6-5
D: TRBD1
CDR3: CASRQGAGSSEQYF
DNA: TGTGCCAGCAGACAGGGGGCAGGGAGTTCTGAGCAGTACTTC

size: -
J: TRBJ2-1
V: TRBV11-3
D: -
CDR3: CASSFSPRGNEQFF
DNA: TGTGCCAGCAGCTTCAGTCCTAGGGGCAATGAGCAGTTCTTC

size: -
J: TRBJ2-1
V: TRBV7-3
D: TRBD1
CDR3: CASSSQPGQGINEQFF
DNA: TGTGCCAGCAGCTCACAACCGGGACAGGGGATCAATGAGCAGTTCTTC

size: -
J: TRBJ2-5
V: TRBV5-1
D: -
CDR3: CASSTGQKQETQYF
DNA: TGCGCCAGCAGCACCGGACAGAAACAAGAGACCCAGTACTTC

size: -
J: TRBJ2-1
V: TRBV19
D: TRBD1
CDR3: CASSRRDRGTEEQFF
DNA: TGTGCCAGTAGCCGCCGGGACAGGGGGACAGAGGAGCAGTTCTTC

size: -
J: TRBJ2-7
V: TRBV7-9
D: TRBD1
CDR3: CASSTHLSGTGGSVGYEQYF
DNA: TGTGCCAGCAGCACCCATCTCAGCGGGACAGGGGGTTCGGTTGGGTACGAGCAGTACTTC

size: -
J: TRBJ2-7
V: TRBV18
D: -
CDR3: CASSPLQGLPYEQYF
DNA: TGTGCCAGCTCACCACTACAGGGATTGCCGTACGAGCAGTACTTC

size: -
J: TRBJ1-3
V: TRBV28
D: TRBD1
CDR3: CASSLGDRGTGNTIYF
DNA: TGTGCCAGCAGTTTAGGGGACAGGGGGACTGGAAACACCATATATTTT